The 23 T cell receptor beta chains given below trace back to one sample, sequenced in a study of cytomegalovirus exposure and HLA in healthy donors. Use of 60 Vbeta and 13 Jbeta primers characterized the PCR. The method was immunoSEQ multiplex PCR; TCRdb's version includes in-frame clones alone and lacks a portion of them. In the table there are 40,000 or so clones, around 70% of which are singletons. The sample was PBMCs. Source of these receptors: a young man in good health and CMV-seronegative.

This clone occurred a few times. The CDR3 region has the DNA TGTGCCAGCAGGGACTTCTACGAGCAGTACTTC. Residues: CASRDFYEQYF. The gene calls are TRBV6-1 and TRBJ2-7, with a tentative D call TRBD2 (5 bases). This CDR3 region has 11 residues. Germline V gene lookup returns CDR1 MNHNS and CDR2 SASEGT. With 6 bases removed from V and 3 bases from J, the gap between germline ends came to 6 bases.

This clone has just a few counts. This rearrangement joins TRBV7-6 to TRBJ2-2, with D possibly matching TRBD2 (6 bases). The V gene's germline CDR1 is SGHVS and CDR2 FNYEAQ. Trimming removed 5 bases from V and 4 bases from J, with 23 bases in between. The CDR3 covers 18 residues. The CDR3 DNA reads as TGTGCCAGCAGCCCCTGGGTGGGCGGGACGCGGGTCACCGGGGAGCTGTTTTTT. It translates to CASSPWVGGTRVTGELFF.

The V gene is TRBV9, the J gene TRBJ2-5; 8 nucleotides align to TRBD2. Germline CDR1 reads SGDLS; CDR2 reads YYNGEE. The V gene end was trimmed by 4 bases and the J gene end by 5 bases; junction bases not matched to a gene: 22. The CDR3 contains 19 residues. The CDR3 loop is CASSQAGGFGRGGYETQYF. The CDR3 nucleotides read TGTGCCAGCAGCCAGGCAGGAGGATTCGGGAGGGGTGGTTACGAGACCCAGTACTTC.

The J gene is TRBJ1-2, the V gene TRBV7-2; a possible D gene is TRBD1 (6 bases). The V gene's germline CDR1 is SGHTA and CDR2 FQGNSA. V shed 1 base and J shed 8 bases, with 17 bases lying between them. CDR3 length equals 15 residues. CDR3 DNA sequence: TGTGCCAGCAGCTTAGTCAACGGGGGGGGCGGCGGCTACACCTTC. Protein product: CASSLVNGGGGGYTF.

The chain uses TRBV6-1 and TRBJ1-1; 7 nucleotides match TRBD1. The CDR3 contains 13 residues. The V gene end was trimmed by 1 base and the J gene end by 12 bases; junction bases not matched to a gene: 8. Germline V gene data show CDR1 as MNHNS and CDR2 as SASEGT. CDR3 bases: TGTGCCAGCAGTGAAGAGGGGGCAGGGGCACCTTTCTTT. This encodes CASSEEGAGAPFF.

This clone appeared a single time. The sample contains more than one DNA sequence encoding this CDR3. V and J are TRBV27 and TRBJ2-3; 7 nucleotides line up with TRBD2. This CDR3 is 15 amino acids long. V gave up 2 bases and J gave up 3 bases; unmatched junction bases: 5. CDR1 and CDR2 (germline): MNHEY, SMNVEV (reference sequence). CDR3 protein: CASSLREGLTDTQYF. The CDR3 bases are TGTGCCAGCAGTTTAAGGGAGGGCCTTACAGATACGCAGTATTTT.

A few counts support this clone. J is TRBJ2-1 and V is TRBV7-9, with D maybe TRBD2 (5 bases). The germline gives CDR1 SEHNR, CDR2 FQNEAQ (reference sequence). Between the trimmed V and J ends, which lost 6 bases and 5 bases, there was a span of 17 bases. The CDR3 contains 15 residues. The CDR3 nucleotides read TGTGCCAGCAGGTTAACCGGTGGACTGGACAATGAGCAGTTCTTC. Protein: CASRLTGGLDNEQFF.

The rearrangement joins TRBV5-1 to TRBJ2-5, with 11 positions matching TRBD2. The DNA end lines up better with TRBJ2-7; the J call may be wrong. The germline gives CDR1 SGHRS, CDR2 YFSETQ. The CDR3 loop spans 16 amino acids. The CDR3 DNA reads TGCGCCAGCAGCTTGGTTGGGACTAGCGGTTCCTACGAGCAGTACTTC. Translating it yields CASSLVGTSGSYEQYF.

The chain has TRBV7-3 and TRBJ2-2; TRBD2 aligns across 8 bases. This CDR3 contains 16 residues. The junction had 9 bases not matched to a gene; V was cut back by 5 bases and J by 4 bases. Germline V gene lookup returns CDR1 SGHTA and CDR2 FQGTGA. CDR3 sequence (DNA): TGTGCCAGCAGCCCAGGGTCGGGGGGGGCCACCGGGGAGCTGTTTTTT. Translating it yields CASSPGSGGATGELFF.

This clone was recorded only once. The genes are TRBV6-6 and TRBJ2-5, with 8 bases fitting TRBD1. Losses at the gene ends were 6 bases for V and 4 bases for J; bases not matched to a gene: 10. The CDR3 spans 15 residues. Germline lookup yields CDR1 MNHNY and CDR2 SVGAGI (reference sequence). CDR3 sequence reads: CASRPGQGSVETQYF. CDR3 DNA: TGTGCCAGCAGACCCGGACAGGGATCGGTAGAGACCCAGTACTTC.

The chain recombines TRBV6-1 with TRBJ1-2; 10 nucleotides align to TRBD1. V lost 2 bases and J lost 7; bases outside the gene matches: 4. CDR1 is MNHNS, CDR2 SASEGT, per germline. The CDR3 spans 14 residues. In DNA form, the CDR3 reads TGTGCCAGCAGTGAAAGGACAGGGGGTCGTGGCTACACCTTC. It encodes CASSERTGGRGYTF.

V is TRBV28 and J is TRBJ2-1, with 9 positions matching TRBD2. Germline trimming cut 2 bases from V and 6 bases from J; bases unmatched to any gene: 5. This CDR3 has 15 residues. Germline V gene data show CDR1 as MDHEN and CDR2 as SYDVKM. CDR3 DNA: TGTGCCAGCAGTTTAATCGGGACTAGCTTCAATGAGCAGTTCTTC. Protein: CASSLIGTSFNEQFF. Combining the CDR3 with reference TRBV28 and TRBJ2-1 gives the whole variable domain DVKVTQSSRYLVKRTGEKVFLECVQDMDHENMFWYRQDPGLGLRLIYFSYDVKMKEKGDIPEGYSVSREKKERFSLILESASTNQTSMYLCASSLIGTSFNEQFFGPGTRLTVL.

The rearrangement links TRBV11-2 to TRBJ2-1; perhaps TRBD1 as D (7 bases). Germline V gives CDR1 SGHAT, CDR2 FQNNGV. CDR3 length: 16 residues. V lost 5 bases to trimming and J lost 0 bases, with 14 bases between them. In nucleotides, the CDR3 is TGTGCCAGCAGCCCGGGGGACAGAAGCTCCTACAATGAGCAGTTCTTC. This translates into CASSPGDRSSYNEQFF.

This sequence joins TRBV19 and TRBJ1-2; D perhaps matches TRBD1 (5 bases). With 8 bases removed from V and 6 bases from J, the gap between germline ends came to 22 bases. Per the germline V gene, CDR1 is LNHDA and CDR2 is SQIVND (reference sequence). The CDR3 runs to 15 residues. The CDR3 reads CASSGSGSDYHGYTF. The DNA of the CDR3 is TGTGCCAGTTCAGGCTCAGGGTCGGATTATCATGGCTACACCTTC.

V is TRBV6-1 and J is TRBJ2-7; 7 nucleotides line up with TRBD2. The CDR3 extends over 16 amino acids. CDR1 is MNHNS and CDR2 is SASEGT in the germline V gene. V dropped 1 base and J dropped 0; count of bases not matched to a gene: 6. The CDR3 loop is CASSEGGGFDSYEQYF. The CDR3 region has the DNA TGTGCCAGCAGTGAAGGGGGAGGGTTCGACTCCTACGAGCAGTACTTC.

The chain employs TRBV29-1 and TRBJ2-5; the D gene is possibly TRBD1 (7 bases). This CDR3 contains 15 residues. The germline V and J ends were trimmed by 7 bases and 4 bases, with 22 bases remaining between them. Germline loops: CDR1 SQVTM, CDR2 ANQGSEA. Written as DNA, the CDR3 is TGCAGCGCCGTAGAGGGAGGCAGGGGGACAGAGACCCAGTACTTC. Translating it yields CSAVEGGRGTETQYF.

The gene calls are TRBV10-1 and TRBJ1-5; 10 bases are shared with TRBD1. The CDR3 is made up of 22 amino acids. The V segment lost 3 bases and the J segment 3 bases; nucleotides outside the gene matches: 23. In germline, CDR1 is WNHNN, CDR2 SYGVQD (reference sequence). The CDR3 DNA reads as TGCGCCAGCAGTGATTTTTTCCTTGCTGCTGGGACAGGGGATTCGAACAATCAGCCCCAGCATTTT. Translated: CASSDFFLAAGTGDSNNQPQHF.

The chain has TRBV6-1 and TRBJ1-2; D is possibly TRBD1 (6 bases). The CDR3 is 14 amino acids. Germline V gives CDR1 MNHNS, CDR2 SASEGT. V was clipped by 0 bases and J by 4 bases, with 9 bases between them. The CDR3 here is CASSEAGDIYGYTF. CDR3 nucleotide sequence: TGTGCCAGCAGTGAAGCCGGGGACATCTATGGCTACACCTTC.

The gene calls are TRBV18 and TRBJ2-2; D remains ambiguous. Germline V gene sequence: CDR1 KGHSH, CDR2 LQKENI. V was pared by 5 bases and J by 7 bases, with 14 bases between. This CDR3 is built from 14 residues. The DNA of the CDR3 is TGTGCCAGCTCAACTTTATTTACCAACGGGGAGCTGTTTTTT. It yields the protein CASSTLFTNGELFF.

The rearrangement links TRBV6-1 to TRBJ1-5; D is possibly TRBD1 (5 bases). The CDR3 runs 15 residues. Trimming took 6 bases from V and 0 from J, leaving 12 bases between them. From germline, CDR1 is MNHNS and CDR2 SASEGT. The CDR3 DNA sequence: TGTGCCAGCAGAAAGACAGAGTCTAGCAATCAGCCCCAGCATTTT. The encoded protein is CASRKTESSNQPQHF.

The chain is built from TRBV5-1 and TRBJ2-1; 7 bases align to TRBD2. Germline assignment: CDR1 SGHRS and CDR2 YFSETQ. This CDR3 has 14 amino acids. Trimming took 3 bases from V and 0 from J; bases not matched to a gene: 0. The CDR3 loop reads CASSSGGSYNEQFF. In DNA, the CDR3 is TGCGCCAGCAGCTCGGGGGGCTCCTACAATGAGCAGTTCTTC.

There are a few counts of this clone. The genes are TRBV7-2 and TRBJ2-7, with TRBD2 matching 12 bases. CDR1 and CDR2 (germline): SGHTA, FQGNSA. V lost 4 bases, J lost 4 bases, and 5 bases stayed unmatched. The CDR3 has 15 residues. The CDR3 here is CASSSLAGGRYEQYF. The CDR3 nucleotides read TGTGCCAGCAGCTCCCTAGCGGGAGGGAGGTACGAGCAGTACTTC. Based on the CDR3 plus reference TRBV7-2 and TRBJ2-7, the full variable domain is GAGVSQSPSNKVTEKGKDVELRCDPISGHTALYWYRQSLGQGLEFLIYFQGNSAPDKSGLPSDRFSAERTGGSVSTLTIQRTQQEDSAVYLCASSSLAGGRYEQYFGPGTRLTVT.

This chain links TRBV28 with TRBJ1-1, with D perhaps matching TRBD1 (6 bases). This CDR3 region has 14 residues. Germline CDR1 MDHEN, CDR2 SYDVKM. V was trimmed by 9 bases and J by 1 base, leaving 15 bases between them. The CDR3 sequence is CASSTGTTNTEAFF. CDR3 DNA sequence: TGTGCCAGTTCTACCGGGACAACGAACACTGAAGCTTTCTTT. The full variable domain, in which reference TRBV28 and TRBJ1-1 provide the parts outside the CDR3, is DVKVTQSSRYLVKRTGEKVFLECVQDMDHENMFWYRQDPGLGLRLIYFSYDVKMKEKGDIPEGYSVSREKKERFSLILESASTNQTSMYLCASSTGTTNTEAFFGQGTRLTVV.